These 31 T cell receptor beta chains were sequenced from one sample in a study of siplizumab effects on memory and regulatory T cells. Profiled with immunoSEQ multiplex PCR; TCRdb holds only in-frame clones, not every one. The top ten clones hold around 0.6% of a sample with 50,000 to 55,000 clones, about 97% of them seen once. Sequenced input: naive CD4+ T cells sorted from blood. These receptors all stem from a human donor in good health.

The J gene is TRBJ1-5, the V gene TRBV19; 8 bases line up with TRBD1. V shed 4 bases and J 2 bases; nucleotides not matched to a gene: 7. The CDR3 has 16 residues. Germline V gene sequence: CDR1 LNHDA, CDR2 SQIVND (reference sequence). CDR3 loop: CASSNNRGVGNQPQHF. The CDR3 DNA sequence: TGTGCCAGTAGTAATAACAGGGGGGTTGGCAATCAGCCCCAGCATTTT. Combining the CDR3 with reference TRBV19 and TRBJ1-5 gives the whole variable domain DGGITQSPKYLFRKEGQNVTLSCEQNLNHDAMYWYRQDPGQGLRLIYYSQIVNDFQKGDIAEGYSVSREKKESFPLTVTSAQKNPTAFYLCASSNNRGVGNQPQHFGDGTRLSIL.

The gene calls are TRBV19 and TRBJ1-5; D not resolved. The V gene lost 5 bases and the J gene lost 4 bases, with 18 bases spanning the gap. CDR3 length equals 16 residues. Germline V gene lookup returns CDR1 LNHDA and CDR2 SQIVND (reference sequence). The CDR3 DNA reads as TGTGCCAGTAGTTCCGACCCCGGTACCAGTAATCAGCCCCAGCATTTT. Translation gives CASSSDPGTSNQPQHF. The full variable domain, in which reference TRBV19 and TRBJ1-5 provide the parts outside the CDR3, is DGGITQSPKYLFRKEGQNVTLSCEQNLNHDAMYWYRQDPGQGLRLIYYSQIVNDFQKGDIAEGYSVSREKKESFPLTVTSAQKNPTAFYLCASSSDPGTSNQPQHFGDGTRLSIL.

To note about this clone: Other nucleotide sequences from this sample produce the same CDR3. In DNA form, the CDR3 reads TGTGCCTGGAGTGTGGGACGTTACGAGCAGTACTTC. This gives the protein CAWSVGRYEQYF. The rearrangement uses TRBV30 and TRBJ2-7; D is perhaps TRBD1 or TRBD2 (5 bases each). V lost 0 bases, J lost 4 bases, and 7 bases lay in between. Germline loops: CDR1 GTSNPN, CDR2 SVGIG (reference sequence). The length of the CDR3 is 12 residues.

The chain couples TRBV7-9 to TRBJ2-7, with 11 bases that match TRBD2. In germline, CDR1 is SEHNR, CDR2 FQNEAQ (reference sequence). This CDR3 has 19 residues. The V and J ends lost 5 bases and 3 bases, in that order; junction bases with no gene match: 18. The CDR3 loop reads CASSPRGQGGLAGFYEQYF. The CDR3 DNA reads TGTGCCAGCAGCCCGAGGGGGCAGGGAGGACTAGCGGGTTTCTACGAGCAGTACTTC. Full variable domain (rest looked up from reference TRBV7-9 and TRBJ2-7): DTGVSQNPRHKITKRGQNVTFRCDPISEHNRLYWYRQTLGQGPEFLTYFQNEAQLEKSRLLSDRFSAERPKGSFSTLEIQRTEQGDSAMYLCASSPRGQGGLAGFYEQYFGPGTRLTVT.

This clone came up once. The chain has TRBV5-1 and TRBJ2-1; TRBD1 matches 8 bases. V shed 0 bases and J 0 bases; nucleotides not matched to a gene: 2. Germline assignment: CDR1 SGHRS and CDR2 YFSETQ. CDR3 size: 16 residues. DNA for the CDR3: TGCGCCAGCAGCTTGGGGACAGGGCCCTCCTACAATGAGCAGTTCTTC. It translates to CASSLGTGPSYNEQFF.

This clone was seen a few times. The chain uses TRBV5-4 and TRBJ1-5; D gene uncertain. V lost 1 base and J 1 base, leaving 6 bases between the germline ends. The CDR3 has 14 residues. Germline CDR1 is SGHNT and CDR2 is YYREEE (reference sequence). CDR3 region: CASSLMGSNQPQHF. In nucleotides, the CDR3 is TGTGCCAGCAGCTTGATGGGGAGCAATCAGCCCCAGCATTTT.

The rearrangement links TRBV7-3 to TRBJ1-2; TRBD1 aligns across 7 bases. CDR3 length: 16 residues. The germline V gene encodes CDR1 SGHTA and CDR2 FQGTGA. V was clipped by 5 bases and J by 4 bases; unmatched bases: 13. CDR3 in DNA: TGTGCCAGCAGCCCAGCGTCCGGGACAGCTGGCTATGGCTACACCTTC. Amino acid sequence: CASSPASGTAGYGYTF.

The chain recombines TRBV29-1 with TRBJ2-3; no reliable D call. CDR1 is SQVTM and CDR2 is ANQGSEA in the germline V gene. The CDR3 totals 13 residues. The ends were cut back, 1 base at V and 2 bases at J, with 7 bases in the middle. The DNA of the CDR3 is TGCAGCGTTGAAGGCGGAGTCACAGATACGCAGTATTTT. Its protein product is CSVEGGVTDTQYF.

This clone has only one observation. The V call is TRBV19, the J call TRBJ2-1; D could derive from TRBD1 or TRBD2 (5 bases each). The CDR3 has 15 residues. The V and J ends lost 0 bases and 4 bases respectively, with 10 bases between them. The germline V gene has CDR1 LNHDA and CDR2 SQIVND (reference sequence). CDR3 DNA sequence: TGTGCCAGTAGTATAGAATCTGGGGGTTACAATGAGCAGTTCTTC. Translation gives CASSIESGGYNEQFF.

The chain recombines TRBV30 with TRBJ2-3, with 8 bases fitting TRBD2. V gave up 2 bases and J gave up 4 bases; unmatched junction bases: 11. The germline V gene has CDR1 GTSNPN and CDR2 SVGIG (reference sequence). There are 16 residues in the CDR3. As DNA, the CDR3 is TGTGCCTGGAGTCCCCGACTAGCGCCTAGGGCAGATACGCAGTATTTT. Its translation is CAWSPRLAPRADTQYF.

The chain couples TRBV4-3 to TRBJ2-3; 10 positions match TRBD1. CDR3 size: 15 residues. Per the germline V gene, CDR1 is LGHNA and CDR2 is YSLEER. Trimming took 6 bases from V and 3 from J; bases not matched to a gene: 6. CDR3 loop: CASSRQGALTDTQYF. The CDR3 bases are TGCGCCAGCAGTCGACAGGGGGCTTTGACAGATACGCAGTATTTT.

The V gene is TRBV15, the J gene TRBJ2-3, with D hard to call. The CDR3 covers 13 residues. Germline values: CDR1 LNHNV, CDR2 YYDKDF (reference sequence). Trimming left V 1 base short and J 4 bases short, with 6 bases between. The CDR3 coding sequence is TGTGCCACCAGCAGAGGCCCGTCAGATACGCAGTATTTT. Protein: CATSRGPSDTQYF.

This CDR3 is CAWSFPGGGSYEQYF. The CDR3 DNA sequence: TGTGCCTGGAGTTTCCCGGGAGGGGGTTCCTACGAGCAGTACTTC. This rearrangement joins TRBV30 to TRBJ2-7; 8 nucleotides align to TRBD2. J gave up 1 base and V 2 bases, and 7 bases lay outside the gene matches. Germline CDR1 and CDR2: GTSNPN and SVGIG (reference sequence). The CDR3 runs 15 residues.

V is TRBV30 and J is TRBJ2-5, with D maybe TRBD1 (5 bases). There are 13 residues in the CDR3. V was trimmed by 1 base and J by 5 bases, leaving 11 bases between them. CDR1 GTSNPN and CDR2 SVGIG come from the germline V gene (reference sequence). The CDR3 reads CAWSGGRSETQYF. CDR3 nucleotide sequence: TGTGCCTGGAGTGGGGGCCGATCGGAGACCCAGTACTTC.

This clone was seen only once. The genes are TRBV18 and TRBJ2-5, with unresolved D. The CDR3 totals 11 residues. Germline lookup yields CDR1 KGHSH and CDR2 LQKENI. V was shortened by 1 base and J by 4 bases, with 1 base between the two germline ends. CDR3 loop: CASSPLETQYF. The CDR3 DNA reads TGTGCCAGCTCACCACTAGAGACCCAGTACTTC.

The V and J genes are TRBV6-1 and TRBJ2-1; 7 bases match TRBD2. This CDR3 spans 14 amino acids. V lost 2 bases, J lost 11 bases, and 9 bases stayed unmatched. In germline, CDR1 is MNHNS, CDR2 SASEGT. The CDR3 bases are TGTGCCAGCAGTGAATCTAGGCAGGGAGGGAAGCAGTTCTTC. As protein: CASSESRQGGKQFF.

The chain links TRBV29-1 to TRBJ1-4; no clear D. The CDR3 extends over 13 amino acids. The germline V and J ends were trimmed by 4 bases and 8 bases, with 14 bases remaining between them. CDR1 and CDR2 from the germline V gene are SQVTM and ANQGSEA. The CDR3 DNA sequence: TGCAGCGTTGTGCTTGGACGGCCGGAAAAACTGTTTTTT. This encodes CSVVLGRPEKLFF.

This sequence joins TRBV4-1 and TRBJ1-5; TRBD1 matches 7 bases. Per germline, CDR1 MGHRA and CDR2 YSYEKL. This CDR3 is 19 amino acids long. Trimming at V came to 2 bases and at J to 5 bases, leaving 18 bases not matched to a gene. The CDR3 DNA follows: TGCGCCAGCAGCCAACCCGGAGTGGACAGGAGGCCTTTGCATCAGCCCCAGCATTTT. Translating gives CASSQPGVDRRPLHQPQHF.

This rearrangement joins TRBV6-5 to TRBJ2-7; no clear D. Trimming left V 0 bases short and J 2 bases short, with 11 bases between. CDR3 length: 15 residues. Germline V gene data show CDR1 as MNHEY and CDR2 as SVGAGI. The CDR3 bases are TGTGCCAGCAGTTACTCCCGGACCCACACCTACGAGCAGTACTTC. Residues: CASSYSRTHTYEQYF.

The chain is built from TRBV10-3 and TRBJ1-5; no reliable D call. V lost 0 bases, J lost 2 bases, and 11 bases lay in between. The CDR3 is made up of 16 amino acids. Germline assignment: CDR1 ENHRY and CDR2 SYGVKD. This CDR3 reads CAISESIVAGNQPQHF. The CDR3 nucleotides read TGTGCCATCAGTGAGTCGATAGTGGCAGGCAATCAGCCCCAGCATTTT.

A single count supports this clone. The chain carries TRBV5-1 and TRBJ1-3; D remains unclear. The CDR3 totals 13 residues. With 3 bases removed from V and 4 bases from J, the gap between germline ends came to 8 bases. Germline V lookup: CDR1 SGHRS, CDR2 YFSETQ. CDR3 nucleotide sequence: TGCGCCAGCAGCTCCGATGGAGGAAACACCATATATTTT. Protein product: CASSSDGGNTIYF.

The chain combines TRBV11-3 with TRBJ2-7; 11 nucleotides align to TRBD2. This CDR3 has 16 amino acids. The ends lost 1 base at V and 4 bases at J; junction bases unmatched: 6. Germline CDR1 reads SGHNT; CDR2 reads YENEEA. The CDR3 sequence: CASSLGRLAGRYEQYF. DNA for the CDR3: TGTGCCAGCAGCTTAGGTCGACTAGCGGGAAGGTACGAGCAGTACTTC. Together with reference TRBV11-3 and TRBJ2-7, the CDR3 gives the full variable domain: EAGVVQSPRYKIIEKKQPVAFWCNPISGHNTLYWYLQNLGQGPELLIRYENEEAVDDSQLPKDRFSAERLKGVDSTLKIQPAELGDSAVYLCASSLGRLAGRYEQYFGPGTRLTVT.

This chain connects TRBV9 to TRBJ1-6, with 9 bases matching TRBD1. CDR3 length: 14 residues. After removal of 3 bases from V and 9 bases from J, the junction contained 4 bases not matched to a gene. The germline V gene encodes CDR1 SGDLS and CDR2 YYNGEE. CDR3: CASSAGQGSSPLHF. The CDR3 nucleotides are TGTGCCAGCAGCGCGGGACAGGGTTCTTCACCCCTCCACTTT.

The V gene is TRBV5-5, the J gene TRBJ1-2; TRBD1 aligns across 7 bases. This CDR3 is 15 amino acids long. From germline, CDR1 is SGHKS and CDR2 YYEKEE (reference sequence). The ends lost 2 bases at V and 3 bases at J; junction bases unmatched: 7. CDR3 in amino acids: CASSLWGTVDYGYTF. In DNA, the CDR3 is TGTGCCAGCAGCTTATGGGGGACAGTAGACTATGGCTACACCTTC.

The chain has TRBV6-1 and TRBJ1-3; TRBD1 matches at 7 bases. V lost 8 bases and J lost 4; bases outside the gene matches: 5. This CDR3 contains 13 residues. The germline gives CDR1 MNHNS, CDR2 SASEGT. The CDR3 reads CASGRTGGNTIYF. The CDR3 DNA sequence: TGTGCCAGCGGGCGGACAGGCGGAAACACCATATATTTT.

The count of this clone is one. The chain carries TRBV7-9 and TRBJ1-4, with D maybe TRBD1 (5 bases). The CDR3 loop spans 15 amino acids. V lost 4 bases to trimming and J lost 8 bases, with 17 bases between them. CDR1 SEHNR and CDR2 FQNEAQ come from the germline V gene (reference sequence). The CDR3 nucleotides read TGTGCCAGCAGCTCGGAGGGGAAGAGAGAAGAAAAACTGTTTTTT. This translates into CASSSEGKREEKLFF.

The chain links TRBV5-1 to TRBJ1-1, with D possibly TRBD1 on 6 matching bases. V gave up 6 bases and J gave up 7 bases, with 19 bases separating them. Germline V gene sequence: CDR1 SGHRS, CDR2 YFSETQ. The CDR3 is made up of 14 amino acids. For the CDR3, the DNA is TGCGCCAGCAAGACAGGAGCCCACGTAATTGAAGCTTTCTTT. Residues: CASKTGAHVIEAFF.

The CDR3 spells CASSPGGDTGELFF. CDR3 bases: TGTGCCAGCAGTCCGGGGGGGGACACCGGGGAGCTGTTTTTT. The J gene is TRBJ2-2, the V gene TRBV7-2; 8 nucleotides align to TRBD2. The CDR3 totals 14 residues. Germline CDR1 and CDR2: SGHTA and FQGNSA. With V trimmed by 6 bases and J by 3 bases, 3 bases remained unmatched.

This rearrangement joins TRBV6-1 to TRBJ2-1; D is perhaps TRBD1 or TRBD2 (7 bases each). V was clipped by 7 bases and J by 6 bases, with 16 bases between them. The CDR3 is 14 amino acids. CDR1 is MNHNS, CDR2 SASEGT, per germline. CDR3 region: CASTQGGSLNEQFF. The DNA for the CDR3 is TGTGCCAGCACTCAGGGGGGGTCCCTCAATGAGCAGTTCTTC.

The chain combines TRBV10-3 with TRBJ1-1, with D perhaps matching TRBD1 (5 bases). Trimming stripped 9 bases from V and 3 bases from J, with 14 bases between. There are 13 residues in the CDR3. Germline values: CDR1 ENHRY, CDR2 SYGVKD. The CDR3 protein is CAIKTVRDTEAFF. DNA for the CDR3: TGTGCCATTAAGACAGTTCGGGACACTGAAGCTTTCTTT.

The J gene is TRBJ1-5, the V gene TRBV19, with TRBD1 matching over 9 bases. Germline lookup yields CDR1 LNHDA and CDR2 SQIVND (reference sequence). This CDR3 comprises 16 residues. Trimming removed 4 bases from V and 6 bases from J; junction bases left unmatched: 10. The CDR3: CASSNQGQGRFQPQHF. The CDR3 coding sequence is TGTGCCAGTAGTAACCAGGGACAGGGTAGGTTTCAGCCCCAGCATTTT.